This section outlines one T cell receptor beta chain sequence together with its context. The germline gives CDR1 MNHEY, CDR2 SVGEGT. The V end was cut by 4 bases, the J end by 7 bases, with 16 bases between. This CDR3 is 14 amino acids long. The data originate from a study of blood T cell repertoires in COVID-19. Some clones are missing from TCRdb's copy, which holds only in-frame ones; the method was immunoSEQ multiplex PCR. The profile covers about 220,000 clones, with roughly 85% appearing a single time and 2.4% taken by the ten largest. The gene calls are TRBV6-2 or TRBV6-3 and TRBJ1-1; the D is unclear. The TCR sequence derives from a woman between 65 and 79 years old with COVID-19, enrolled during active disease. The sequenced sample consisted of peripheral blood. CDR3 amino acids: CASSSFRGKYEAFF. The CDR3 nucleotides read TGTGCCAGCAGTTCGTTTCGAGGGAAGTATGAAGCTTTCTTT.